Each of the 13 T cell receptor beta chains below was sequenced from the same sample in a study of CD8 T cells in ankylosing spondylitis (dated by TCRdb to about 2017). The protocol used for the library was 5' RACE. Reads for this sample came from an Illumina HiSeq 2500. The raw public data were reprocessed by TCRdb itself: fastp quality trimming at Q25, MiXCR clonotype calling, in-frame beta chains only. Each entry merges the rows of one CDR3 protein and shows their most common DNA and genes. This sample comprises some 29,000 distinct CDR3 sequences, 7.2% of them detected only once. Together, the top ten hold about 11% of the sample. The sample consisted of blood, either unsorted or a sorted T cell fraction (not recorded which). The receptors derive from a male donor with ankylosing spondylitis or in good health (not recorded which).

This clonotype was counted many times. V usage is TRBV12-5 and J usage is TRBJ1-1, with 9 bases aligning to TRBD1. The germline CDR1 and CDR2 sequences are LGHNT and FRNRAP. The junction had 4 bases not matched to a gene; V was cut back by 5 bases and J by 3 bases. The length of the CDR3 is 14 residues. CDR3 residues: CASGEWTGDTEAFF. In nucleotides, the CDR3 is TGTGCTAGTGGTGAATGGACAGGGGACACTGAAGCTTTCTTT. The full variable domain, in which reference TRBV12-5 and TRBJ1-1 provide the parts outside the CDR3, is DARVTQTPRHKVTEMGQEVTMRCQPILGHNTVFWYRQTMMQGLELLAYFRNRAPLDDSGMPKDRFSAEMPDATLATLKIQPSEPRDSAVYFCASGEWTGDTEAFFGQGTRLTVV.

V is TRBV5-1 and J is TRBJ1-2; 7 nucleotides line up with TRBD1. The trim removed 4 bases at V and 4 bases at J, leaving 10 bases unmatched. Germline CDR1 reads SGHRS; CDR2 reads YFSETQ. The CDR3 length is 15 residues. CDR3 sequence (DNA): TGCGCCAGCAGCCGGGGACAGCAAGGAGGCTATGGCTACACCTTC. Protein sequence: CASSRGQQGGYGYTF.

This clonotype was seen many times. This chain links TRBV6-1 with TRBJ2-1, with D possibly TRBD2 on 6 matching bases. Trimming removed 6 bases from V and 6 bases from J, with 18 bases in between. Per the germline V gene, CDR1 is MNHNS and CDR2 is SASEGT. The CDR3 runs to 15 residues. Here the CDR3 DNA reads TGTGCCAGCAGCCCTTGGGGGAGGACCCGCAATGAGCAGTTCTTC. Its protein product is CASSPWGRTRNEQFF.

The chain uses TRBV7-9 and TRBJ2-1; D not certain. In germline, CDR1 is SEHNR, CDR2 FQNEAQ (reference sequence). CDR3 length equals 15 residues. V shed 5 bases and J shed 5 bases, with 16 bases lying between them. The CDR3: CASSVLTGPNNEQFF. The CDR3 DNA sequence: TGTGCCAGCAGCGTTTTAACCGGGCCCAACAATGAGCAGTTCTTC.

This clonotype was found many times. The chain is built from TRBV5-5 and TRBJ2-1; TRBD2 matches at 7 bases. From germline, CDR1 is SGHKS and CDR2 YYEKEE (reference sequence). The junction had 12 bases not matched to a gene; V was cut back by 3 bases and J by 6 bases. There are 16 residues in the CDR3. In nucleotides, the CDR3 is TGTGCCAGCAGCTCCGGAGGAACAACTAGCGTCAATGAGCAGTTCTTC. It yields the protein CASSSGGTTSVNEQFF.

This clonotype was recorded at least ten times. The chain employs TRBV6-5 and TRBJ2-5; 7 nucleotides align to TRBD1. The CDR3 is 14 residues long. V gave up 4 bases and J gave up 5 bases; unmatched junction bases: 7. In germline, CDR1 is MNHEY, CDR2 SVGAGI. As DNA, the CDR3 is TGTGCCAGCAGTTTCGGACAGGAGCAGGAGACCCAGTACTTC. This codes for CASSFGQEQETQYF.

The chain recombines TRBV5-4 with TRBJ2-2; TRBD1 agrees at 7 bases. Trimming cost V 9 bases and J 6 bases; bases outside gene matches: 11. The CDR3 totals 14 residues. Germline assignment: CDR1 SGHNT and CDR2 YYREEE (reference sequence). The CDR3 DNA reads TGTGCCATGAGCGCTGGGGGACAGTCCGGGGAGCTGTTTTTT. As protein: CAMSAGGQSGELFF.

The table lists this clonotype with a few counts. The chain recombines TRBV6-5 with TRBJ1-6; a weak D match, TRBD1 (5 bases). Germline CDR1 reads MNHEY; CDR2 reads SVGAGI. The CDR3 runs 14 residues. V was cut by 5 bases and J by 4 bases, with 9 bases left in between. CDR3 region: CASSATGYNSPLHF. CDR3 bases: TGTGCCAGCAGTGCAACAGGATATAATTCACCCCTCCACTTT.

This clonotype was seen ten or more times. The chain has TRBV2 and TRBJ2-5, with D possibly matching TRBD1 (5 bases). V was pared by 4 bases and J by 5 bases, with 11 bases between. Germline V gene sequence: CDR1 SNHLY, CDR2 FYNNEI. This CDR3 spans 13 amino acids. In nucleotides, the CDR3 is TGTGCCAGCAGTGTTATCGCAGGGGAGACCCAGTACTTC. It encodes CASSVIAGETQYF.

At least ten counts were recorded for this clonotype. V gene TRBV6-1 combines with J gene TRBJ1-1; 7 bases match TRBD1. The CDR3 runs 13 residues. The V segment lost 5 bases and the J segment 3 bases; nucleotides outside the gene matches: 3. The germline gives CDR1 MNHNS, CDR2 SASEGT. CDR3 amino acids: CASSTRGDTEAFF. As DNA, the CDR3 is TGTGCCAGCAGTACCAGGGGGGACACTGAAGCTTTCTTT.

This clonotype has ten or more counts. The rearrangement links TRBV10-3 to TRBJ2-3; TRBD2 matches at 10 bases. With 5 bases clipped from V and 3 bases from J, the junction kept 5 bases outside the gene matches. This CDR3 contains 15 residues. Germline-derived CDR1 and CDR2 are ENHRY and SYGVKD. CDR3 in DNA: TGTGCCATCAGTCGTAGCGGGAGGCAAACAGATACGCAGTATTTT. Its translation is CAISRSGRQTDTQYF.

This clonotype turned up a few times. The chain recombines TRBV30 with TRBJ1-2, with a weak D call TRBD1 (5 bases). The V end was cut by 2 bases, the J end by 4 bases, with 17 bases between. CDR1 and CDR2 from the germline V gene are GTSNPN and SVGIG (reference sequence). This CDR3 contains 15 residues. The CDR3 DNA sequence: TGTGCCTGGAGTCTTGGAGGGGATAGCTCCTATGGCTACACCTTC. It translates to CAWSLGGDSSYGYTF.

This clonotype was seen ten or more times. The genes are TRBV5-6 and TRBJ2-2; D may match TRBD1 or TRBD2 (5 bases each). The CDR3 contains 15 residues. Germline V gene data show CDR1 as SGHDT and CDR2 as YYEEEE. Trimming shortened V by 4 bases and J by 7 bases, and 17 bases separated the two germline ends. The CDR3 region is CASSPGPQLDGELFF. The CDR3 nucleotides are TGTGCCAGCAGCCCGGGACCGCAACTCGACGGGGAGCTGTTTTTT.